This TCR beta chain appears in the sequencing data of a study of type 1 regulatory T cells. Study-level background: T-allo10 is an in vitro-generated, Tr1-enriched CD4 T cell product specific for alloantigen.

The CDR3 sequence is 15 residues long. Per germline, CDR1 SGHRS and CDR2 YFSETQ. Germline trimming cut 2 bases from V and 5 bases from J; bases unmatched to any gene: 5. As to this clonotype: Its matching antigen is unknown.

T-allo10 cells from the graft donor were described as anergic, host-alloantigen-specific, and alloantigen-specific suppressors. TCRdb fed the reads into MiXCR, producing one record per CDR3 protein. Counted here are roughly 68,000 distinct CDR3 sequences, nearly 65% occurring once; the ten biggest clones make up 7.6%. The V and J genes are TRBV5-1 and TRBJ2-3; 10 nucleotides align to TRBD2. The source material was cultured T cells, either the whole culture or a sorted T cell fraction (not recorded which). Subset in this sample: Tr1-enriched cell product generated in vitro against host alloantigens. This receptor was taken from a human donor in good health. CDR3 DNA sequence: TGCGCCAGCAGCTTTATGATAGCGGGAGGAGATACGCAGTATTTT. Its translation: CASSFMIAGGDTQYF.